Listed below are T cell receptor beta chains from one sample, sequenced in a study of type 1 regulatory T cells. The antigens for these receptors are not known. TCRdb redid the calling of the reads with MiXCR, one entry per CDR3 protein. The data hold about 60,000 distinct CDR3 sequences, with nearly 50% observed a single time. Sequencing was performed on cultured non-Tr1 T cells, either the whole culture or a sorted T cell fraction (not recorded which). These receptors all come from a human donor in good health. Each CDR3 is given without its conserved first and last residue.

>TRBJ2-7|TRBV28
ASRDRGREQY
>TRBJ2-7|TRBV4-2
ASSQDNSYEQY
>TRBJ1-5|TRBV15
ATSRARQLGGNQPQH
>TRBJ1-2|TRBV18
ASSPRIQGMDPYGYT
>TRBJ1-3|TRBV3-1
ASSPYLDSSSGNTIY
>TRBJ1-2|TRBV7-8
ASSFPGQGGDGYT
>TRBJ2-3|TRBV5-1
ASSKPHGGSTDTQY
>TRBJ2-5|TRBV20-1
SATGGQETQY
>TRBJ2-5|TRBV19
ASSVFETQY
>TRBJ1-6|TRBV6-1
ASSRRDGDNSPLH
>TRBJ1-1|TRBV6-5
ASSYSRDTEAF
>TRBJ1-5|TRBV6-7
ARELWGRGFCKPQH
>TRBJ1-5|TRBV7-2
ASSLAQQGGYQPQH